Below are 20 T cell receptor beta chains sequenced from a single sample in a study of blood T cell repertoires in COVID-19. Sequencing used immunoSEQ multiplex PCR; TCRdb keeps in-frame clones, though not all of them. The sample holds 80,000 to 95,000 clones, around 90% seen once. The sample was peripheral blood. The receptors shown here come from a woman between 65 and 79 years old with acute or convalescent COVID-19.

The table lists this clone with a few counts. V is TRBV3-1 (or the pseudogene TRBV3-2) and J is TRBJ1-5; D gene uncertain. V was cut by 1 base and J by 4 bases, with 5 bases left in between. There are 13 residues in the CDR3. Germline CDR1 and CDR2: LGHDT and YNNKEL (reference sequence). The CDR3 here is CASSQVGNQPQHF. In nucleotides, the CDR3 is TGTGCCAGCAGCCAAGTCGGGAATCAGCCCCAGCATTTT.

The chain carries TRBV2 and TRBJ2-1, with a possible D match to TRBD2 (5 bases). Trimming cost V 6 bases and J 3 bases, with 12 bases left between them. This CDR3 is built from 14 residues. The germline CDR1 and CDR2 sequences are SNHLY and FYNNEI. CDR3 DNA: TGTGCCAGCAGCTTGCTCCGGGACTACAATGAGCAGTTCTTC. Encoded protein: CASSLLRDYNEQFF.

This clone was counted a single time. CDR3 coding DNA: TGTGCCAGCAGCCGCGGACAGGGCATGACACCCCTCCACTTT. It yields the protein CASSRGQGMTPLHF. The rearrangement joins TRBV7-9 to TRBJ1-6; the match to TRBD1 covers 8 bases. Germline trimming cut 5 bases from V and 11 bases from J; bases unmatched to any gene: 8. The germline gives CDR1 SEHNR, CDR2 FQNEAQ (reference sequence). The length of the CDR3 is 14 residues.

This chain uses TRBV14 with TRBJ2-6; possible D gene TRBD2, 5 bases. CDR1 and CDR2 from the germline V gene are SGHDN and FVKESK. The CDR3 covers 17 residues. Trimming shortened V by 0 bases and J by 1 base, and 10 bases separated the two germline ends. In DNA form, the CDR3 reads TGTGCCAGCAGCCAAGACCACGGACTTTCTGGGGCCAACGTCCTGACTTTC. Translation: CASSQDHGLSGANVLTF.

V and J are TRBV9 and TRBJ1-1; no reliable D call. Germline CDR1 reads SGDLS; CDR2 reads YYNGEE. Trimming left V 0 bases short and J 0 bases short, with 9 bases between. CDR3 length: 15 residues. The chain's CDR3 is CASSVATAMNTEAFF. The CDR3 coding sequence is TGTGCCAGCAGCGTAGCAACAGCCATGAACACTGAAGCTTTCTTT.

V gene TRBV3-1 (or the pseudogene TRBV3-2) combines with J gene TRBJ2-5; 9 bases match TRBD1. Germline values: CDR1 LGHDT, CDR2 YNNKEL (reference sequence). After removal of 4 bases from V and 3 bases from J, the junction contained 6 bases not matched to a gene. CDR3 size: 15 residues. CDR3 sequence (DNA): TGTGCCAGCAGCCCCAGGGACAGGGTGGAAGAGACCCAGTACTTC. Its protein is CASSPRDRVEETQYF.

This rearrangement joins TRBV28 to TRBJ1-1, with 7 bases aligning to TRBD1. Germline V gene lookup returns CDR1 MDHEN and CDR2 SYDVKM. With 2 bases clipped from V and 4 bases from J, the junction kept 4 bases outside the gene matches. The CDR3 consists of 14 residues. CDR3 region: CASSLGRQGTEAFF. For the CDR3, the DNA is TGTGCCAGCAGTTTAGGACGACAGGGCACTGAAGCTTTCTTT.

The rearrangement joins TRBV28 to TRBJ1-4, with TRBD1 matching 8 bases. CDR3 size: 15 residues. Germline assignment: CDR1 MDHEN and CDR2 SYDVKM. V dropped 6 bases and J dropped 15; count of bases not matched to a gene: 18. Written as DNA, the CDR3 is TGTGCCAGCAGCCTTGCCGGGACAGGTGTCCCCTCCGTGTTTTTT. It is translated as CASSLAGTGVPSVFF.

In this sample, this clone turned up once. The chain is built from TRBV7-9 and TRBJ2-3; 8 bases are shared with TRBD1. This CDR3 region has 16 residues. Germline V CDR1 and CDR2: SEHNR, FQNEAQ (reference sequence). J gave up 2 bases and V 5 bases, and 9 bases lay outside the gene matches. This CDR3 is CASSPYRGDNTDTQYF. Written as DNA, the CDR3 is TGTGCCAGCAGCCCGTACAGGGGGGACAACACAGATACGCAGTATTTT.

The chain employs TRBV4-2 and TRBJ1-1, with 7 nucleotides matching TRBD1. V gave up 2 bases and J gave up 0 bases; unmatched junction bases: 6. Germline V CDR1 and CDR2: LGHNA, YNFKEQ. The CDR3 spans 16 residues. CDR3 nucleotides: TGTGCCAGCAGCCAAACCCTGACAGGGATGAACACTGAAGCTTTCTTT. It translates to CASSQTLTGMNTEAFF.

J is TRBJ2-1 and V is TRBV3-1 (or the pseudogene TRBV3-2); 10 bases match TRBD2. The CDR3 runs to 14 residues. Germline V gene lookup returns CDR1 LGHDT and CDR2 YNNKEL (reference sequence). J lost 12 bases, V lost 0 bases, and 5 bases had no gene match. The CDR3 loop reads CASSQEFASGGQFF. Here the CDR3 DNA reads TGTGCCAGCAGCCAAGAATTCGCTAGCGGGGGGCAGTTCTTC.

This clone was picked up a small number of times. The chain has TRBV19 and TRBJ2-2; 8 bases match TRBD1. The CDR3 loop spans 15 amino acids. CDR1 and CDR2 (germline): LNHDA, SQIVND (reference sequence). With V trimmed by 6 bases and J by 0 bases, 3 bases remained unmatched. The CDR3 protein is CASRRGQANTGELFF. Here the CDR3 DNA reads TGTGCCAGTAGAAGGGGACAGGCGAACACCGGGGAGCTGTTTTTT.

The V gene is TRBV14, the J gene TRBJ1-1; D not certain. The CDR3 has 14 amino acids. Germline V lookup: CDR1 SGHDN, CDR2 FVKESK. V shed 3 bases and J shed 2 bases, with 10 bases lying between them. For the CDR3, the DNA is TGTGCCAGCAGCCAGCACGCGGGAAACACTGAAGCTTTCTTT. Translating it yields CASSQHAGNTEAFF.

V and J are TRBV30 and TRBJ1-5; D is unclear. This CDR3 comprises 13 residues. Trimming pared 1 base from V and 5 bases from J, leaving 9 bases between. Germline-derived CDR1 and CDR2 are GTSNPN and SVGIG (reference sequence). The CDR3, as DNA: TGTGCCTGGAGTGGAAGAGGGCATCAGCCCCAGCATTTT. The encoded protein is CAWSGRGHQPQHF. The complete variable domain, with remaining parts taken from reference TRBV30 and TRBJ1-5, reads SQTIHQWPATLVQPVGSPLSLECTVEGTSNPNLYWYRQAAGRGLQLLFYSVGIGQISSEVPQNLSASRPQDRQFILSSKKLLLSDSGFYLCAWSGRGHQPQHFGDGTRLSIL.

The CDR3 here is CASSQNTGAQGGYTF. The CDR3 DNA reads as TGTGCCAGCAGCCAAAACACAGGGGCCCAGGGTGGCTACACCTTC. The rearrangement links TRBV3-1 (or the pseudogene TRBV3-2) to TRBJ1-2, with 7 bases aligning to TRBD1. The CDR3 is made up of 15 amino acids. Germline loops: CDR1 LGHDT, CDR2 YNNKEL (reference sequence). Trimming at V came to 2 bases and at J to 7 bases, leaving 10 bases not matched to a gene.

This chain joins TRBV5-1 and TRBJ2-3; 8 nucleotides agree with TRBD1. From germline, CDR1 is SGHRS and CDR2 YFSETQ. V shed 5 bases and J 1 base; nucleotides not matched to a gene: 3. This CDR3 spans 14 amino acids. CDR3 nucleotides: TGCGCCAGCAGTGGACAGGGTCGCACAGATACGCAGTATTTT. This codes for CASSGQGRTDTQYF.

The chain is built from TRBV27 and TRBJ1-3, with 10 bases aligning to TRBD1. J gave up 7 bases and V 3 bases, and 3 bases lay outside the gene matches. The CDR3 covers 14 residues. CDR1 and CDR2 from the germline V gene are MNHEY and SMNVEV (reference sequence). CDR3 residues: CASSLTGGFNTIYF. The CDR3 DNA sequence: TGTGCCAGCAGTTTGACAGGGGGCTTCAACACCATATATTTT.

This clone was detected only once. The rearrangement links TRBV6-5 to TRBJ2-2; TRBD2 is a possible D gene (7 bases). The CDR3 has 13 amino acids. The V and J ends lost 10 bases and 5 bases respectively, with 14 bases between them. The germline V gene encodes CDR1 MNHEY and CDR2 SVGAGI. CDR3 nucleotides: TGTGCCACTCGGGGAGGGGGAACCGGGGAGCTGTTTTTT. Its protein product is CATRGGGTGELFF.

About this clone itself: Additional DNA sequences in this sample encode the identical CDR3. The rearrangement uses TRBV6-5 and TRBJ2-7; TRBD2 agrees at 9 bases. The CDR3 has 15 amino acids. CDR1 MNHEY and CDR2 SVGAGI come from the germline V gene. The ends lost 0 bases at V and 4 bases at J; junction bases unmatched: 4. The CDR3 DNA reads TGTGCCAGCAGTTACTCCGCGGGAGGGAGTTACGAGCAGTACTTC. Its translation is CASSYSAGGSYEQYF.

J is TRBJ2-5 and V is TRBV7-2, with D tentatively TRBD2 (6 bases). CDR1 is SGHTA and CDR2 is FQGNSA in the germline V gene. The CDR3 runs 13 residues. Trimming cost V 5 bases and J 5 bases, with 12 bases left between them. The CDR3, as DNA: TGTGCCAGCAGCATCGGGAGTCGGGAGACCCAGTACTTC. It translates to CASSIGSRETQYF.